The text below deals with one TCR beta chain. An end of the junction does not agree with germline; a read error may underlie this. This CDR3 spans 18 amino acids. Germline CDR1 and CDR2: SGHKS and YYEKEE (reference sequence). The entry originates in a study of blood T cell repertoires in COVID-19. Study-level information: There were acute and convalescent COVID-19 samples, and they came from the United States, Italy and Spain. T cells, B-cell-depleted T cells, or PBMCs provided the cDNA or gDNA that served as material.

Assay: immunoSEQ multiplex PCR; the TCRdb copy retains only in-frame clones and omits some. The table includes under 250,000 clones, 80% to 90% detected once. The chain carries TRBV5-5 and TRBJ1-4, with D perhaps TRBD1 (6 bases). The specimen sequenced was peripheral blood. This receptor was identified in a woman aged 65 to 85 with acute or convalescent COVID-19. The CDR3, as DNA: TGTGCCAGCAGCTTTTGGCCTGGCGGGGGCGCAACTAGTGAAAAACTGTTTTTT. Translation: CASSFWPGGGATSEKLFF.